A selection of T cell receptor beta chains follows, all from one sample in a study of blood T cell repertoires in COVID-19. Sequenced by immunoSEQ multiplex PCR; TCRdb stores in-frame clones only, minus some. This sample has some 80,000 clones, with roughly four fifths found just once. Sequencing used peripheral blood. The receptors originated from an elderly man with acute or convalescent COVID-19. Both conserved end residues are part of each CDR3. Fields, in order: V gene, D gene, clone size, J gene, CDR3 protein, CDR3 DNA. A D gene is named only where the DNA matches it firmly. The size field is filled for only some rows; it gives once, few, many or a size class.

TRBV6-5	TRBD1	NA	TRBJ1-2	CASSFLPGQGGHGYTF	TGTGCCAGCAGTTTTCTACCGGGACAGGGTGGTCATGGCTACACCTTC
TRBV3-1/TRBV3-2	TRBD2	NA	TRBJ2-4	CASRRGGSENIQYF	TGTGCCAGCAGACGCGGGGGGTCGGAAAACATTCAGTACTTC
TRBV7-8	TRBD2	NA	TRBJ2-3	CASSLVSGGGTDTQYF	TGTGCCAGCAGCTTAGTTAGCGGGGGAGGGACAGATACGCAGTATTTT
TRBV3-1/TRBV3-2	NA	NA	TRBJ2-3	CASSQEFASGTDTQYF	TGTGCCAGCAGCCAAGAGTTCGCTAGCGGCACAGATACGCAGTATTTT
TRBV27	TRBD1	NA	TRBJ2-2	CASSRPLGQGLTGELFF	TGTGCCAGCAGTAGACCGCTAGGACAGGGACTCACCGGGGAGCTGTTTTTT
TRBV7-2	NA	once	TRBJ1-1	CASSLEARAMTEAFF	TGTGCCAGCAGCTTAGAGGCCAGGGCTATGACTGAAGCTTTCTTT
TRBV15	TRBD1	few	TRBJ1-6	CATSREQGGTSPLHF	TGTGCCACCAGCAGAGAGCAGGGGGGAACCTCACCCCTCCACTTT
TRBV30	TRBD1	NA	TRBJ2-3	CAWLGQGGDTQYF	TGTGCCTGGCTGGGACAGGGTGGAGATACGCAGTATTTT
TRBV5-1	TRBD1	NA	TRBJ2-7	CASSSGTGLDEQYF	TGCGCCAGCAGTTCCGGGACAGGGCTCGACGAGCAGTACTTC
TRBV5-1	NA	few	TRBJ1-5	CASSSNTGPGQPQHF	TGCGCCAGCAGCTCGAATACAGGCCCTGGACAGCCCCAGCATTTT
TRBV3-1/TRBV3-2	TRBD1	few	TRBJ2-7	CASSNQQGKQYF	TGTGCCAGCAGCAACCAACAGGGGAAGCAGTACTTC
TRBV7-3	NA	NA	TRBJ2-1	CASSLTNAGGVSEQFF	TGTGCCAGCAGCTTAACGAACGCGGGCGGGGTCTCGGAGCAGTTCTTC
TRBV5-1	NA	NA	TRBJ2-5	CASSLGAGEETQYF	TGCGCCAGCAGCTTGGGGGCAGGGGAAGAGACCCAGTACTTC
TRBV3-1/TRBV3-2	TRBD2	NA	TRBJ2-1	CASSQDSSGGASYNEQFF	TGTGCCAGCAGCCAAGATTCCAGCGGGGGGGCTTCCTACAATGAGCAGTTCTTC
TRBV6-5	NA	NA	TRBJ2-7	CASVDPGTGFYEQYF	TGTGCCAGCGTAGACCCCGGCACAGGGTTTTACGAGCAGTACTTC
TRBV9	NA	NA	TRBJ1-5	CASSVQGYSNQPQHF	TGTGCCAGCAGCGTTCAGGGTTATAGCAATCAGCCCCAGCATTTT
TRBV12-3/TRBV12-4	NA	NA	TRBJ2-7	CASSPRGSYEQYF	TGTGCCAGCAGTCCCCGGGGAAGTTACGAGCAGTACTTC
TRBV7-8	NA	NA	TRBJ2-2	CASSQWTVNTGELFF	TGTGCCAGCAGCCAATGGACAGTTAACACCGGGGAGCTGTTTTTT
TRBV19	TRBD1	NA	TRBJ2-7	CASTDRTGPYEQYF	TGTGCCAGTACCGATCGGACAGGACCCTACGAGCAGTACTTC
TRBV9	TRBD1	once	TRBJ1-1	CASSVDQGDTEAFF	TGTGCCAGCAGCGTAGATCAGGGGGACACTGAAGCTTTCTTT
TRBV19	TRBD1	few	TRBJ2-3	CASTPTGANTDTQYF	TGTGCCAGTACCCCGACAGGGGCTAACACAGATACGCAGTATTTT
TRBV5-8	NA	NA	TRBJ2-7	CASSRAPGSYEQYF	TGTGCCAGCAGCCGCGCGCCGGGCTCCTACGAGCAGTACTTC
TRBV19	TRBD2	NA	TRBJ2-1	CASSPTSGGIYNEQFF	TGTGCCAGTAGCCCGACTAGCGGGGGGATATACAATGAGCAGTTCTTC
TRBV10-1	NA	NA	TRBJ1-5	CASRLNQPQHF	TGCGCCAGCAGACTCAATCAGCCCCAGCATTTT
TRBV7-3	NA	NA	TRBJ2-1	CASSDQARGGNEQFF	TGTGCCAGCAGCGACCAGGCCAGGGGCGGAAATGAGCAGTTCTTC
TRBV10-3	NA	NA	TRBJ2-2	CAISERGNTGELFF	TGTGCCATCAGTGAGAGGGGGAACACCGGGGAGCTGTTTTTT
TRBV27	TRBD1	NA	TRBJ1-5	CASSRGTGNGQPQHF	TGTGCCAGCAGTAGGGGGACAGGGAACGGTCAGCCCCAGCATTTT
TRBV3-1/TRBV3-2	TRBD1	NA	TRBJ1-2	CASSPGAGRGQNTF	TGTGCCAGCAGCCCGGGGGCGGGCAGGGGGCAAAACACCTTC